Listed below are T cell receptor beta chains from one sample, sequenced in a study of early T cells in non-severe SARS-CoV-2 infection. From the 5' RACE reads, TCRdb called clonotypes with MiXCR, one entry per CDR3 protein. This repertoire shows some 80,000 distinct CDR3 sequences, approximately 14% found once; its top ten account for roughly 1.4%. The sample was whole blood. Receptors were obtained from an adult who was a healthcare worker with PCR-confirmed SARS-CoV-2 infection or an uninfected control (not recorded which). CDR3s include the opening cysteine and the closing phenylalanine or tryptophan. D genes are given only for firm matches. Part of the rows lack a size; the others show once, few, many or a class for expanded clones.

clone size	V gene	D gene	J gene	CDR3 DNA	CDR3 protein
NA	TRBV10-2	TRBD1	TRBJ2-7	TGCGCCAGCAGACACCGGGACAGGGCTGTAGGATCCTACGAGCAGTACTTC	CASRHRDRAVGSYEQYF
few	TRBV7-6	TRBD1	TRBJ1-2	TGTGCCAGCAGCAGCTGGGGACAGGGAGAAGGCTACACCTTC	CASSSWGQGEGYTF
many	TRBV10-3	TRBD1	TRBJ2-2	TGTGCCATCAGTGAGTGGGCCGGGACAGCTAACACCGGGGAGCTGTTTTTT	CAISEWAGTANTGELFF
NA	TRBV6-1	NA	TRBJ2-1	TGTGCCAGCAGTGAAGCTTGGAATGAGCAGTTCTTC	CASSEAWNEQFF
many	TRBV10-3	TRBD2	TRBJ2-7	TGTGCCATTAGCGGGGGCAACCCCTACGAGCAGTACTTC	CAISGGNPYEQYF
few	TRBV6-5	TRBD2	TRBJ2-7	TGTGCCAGCAGTTACGAAGCGGGGGGGCCATACGAGCAGTACTTC	CASSYEAGGPYEQYF
NA	TRBV18	NA	TRBJ1-1	TGTGCCAGCTCACCACTTCCTGGGAGCACTGAAGCTTTCTTT	CASSPLPGSTEAFF
NA	TRBV14	TRBD2	TRBJ2-1	TGTGCCAGCAGCCAAGGACTAGCGGGGGACCGCTTCTACAATGAGCAGTTCTTC	CASSQGLAGDRFYNEQFF
NA	TRBV11-1	NA	TRBJ2-3	TGTGCCAGCAGCCAGCGGTTTTCGGTTAGACCTACGCAGTATTTT	CASSQRFSVRPTQYF
many	TRBV6-2/TRBV6-3	TRBD1	TRBJ1-5	TGTGCCAGCAGAGAGACAGGGCCTAATCAGCCCCAGCATTTT	CASRETGPNQPQHF
NA	TRBV7-2	NA	TRBJ2-2	TGTGCCAGCAGCTTGGGCAGGGAGTACACCGGGGAGCTGTTTTTT	CASSLGREYTGELFF
NA	TRBV7-2	NA	TRBJ1-1	TGTGCCGCCGGGGCTGAAGCTTTCTTT	CAAGAEAFF
many	TRBV29-1	NA	TRBJ1-2	TGCAGCGTTCCAGACTATGGCTACACCTTC	CSVPDYGYTF
NA	TRBV7-2	NA	TRBJ1-1	TGTGCCAGCAGCTGGCAGGGGATCGGCACTGAAGCTTTCTTT	CASSWQGIGTEAFF
many	TRBV10-2	NA	TRBJ1-1	TGCGCCAGCGCGCTGTCAGGGGACACTGAAGCTTTCTTT	CASALSGDTEAFF
once	TRBV12-3/TRBV12-4	NA	TRBJ2-3	TGTGCCAGCAGCACGCCGCCCCGAAGCACAGATACGCAGTATTTT	CASSTPPRSTDTQYF
many	TRBV6-2/TRBV6-3	NA	TRBJ2-1	TGTGCCAGCAGTCGGGCGGACAGACCTAGCTCCTACAATGAGCAGTTCTTC	CASSRADRPSSYNEQFF
many	TRBV6-6	NA	TRBJ2-1	TGTGCCAGCAGTTATGGCTACAATGAGCAGTTCTTC	CASSYGYNEQFF
many	TRBV2	TRBD1	TRBJ1-5	TGTGCCAGCAGTGACAGGGGGTTGGGCAATCAGCCCCAGCATTTT	CASSDRGLGNQPQHF
few	TRBV30	NA	TRBJ1-1	TGTGCCTGGTCTCGGGGTGGAATGAACACTGAAGCTTTCTTT	CAWSRGGMNTEAFF
NA	TRBV6-4	NA	TRBJ1-6	TGTGCCAGCAGTGACCAGGGCGATAATTCACCCCTCCACTTT	CASSDQGDNSPLHF
many	TRBV6-2/TRBV6-3	NA	TRBJ2-1	TGTGCCAGCAGTTGGGACGCAGGGCTTAGGGATGAGCAGTTCTTC	CASSWDAGLRDEQFF